This T cell receptor (beta chain) was sequenced for a study of cytomegalovirus exposure and HLA in healthy donors. The study's findings and limits: First-cohort TCR clusters tended to co-occur in the 90 to 150 validation repertoires, a later analysis found. Cytomegalovirus status was reportedly diagnosed by the classifier with high specificity and sensitivity.

For this clone: Antigen specificity is unknown.

Here immunoSEQ multiplex PCR was the method, and the copy in TCRdb shows in-frame clones only, minus some. The sample records 250,000 to 400,000 clones, around 87% being singletons. This TCR was recovered from a woman in her twenties or thirties in good health and CMV-seropositive. The sample was PBMCs.

The CDR3 DNA reads TGTGCCAGCAGTGGAGCCGGGACTAGCCTAACCTACGAGCAGTACTTC. Its protein is CASSGAGTSLTYEQYF. The chain carries TRBV6-1 and TRBJ2-7; 9 bases map to TRBD2. The germline V gene encodes CDR1 MNHNS and CDR2 SASEGT. V dropped 4 bases and J dropped 2; count of bases not matched to a gene: 9. CDR3 length: 16 residues.